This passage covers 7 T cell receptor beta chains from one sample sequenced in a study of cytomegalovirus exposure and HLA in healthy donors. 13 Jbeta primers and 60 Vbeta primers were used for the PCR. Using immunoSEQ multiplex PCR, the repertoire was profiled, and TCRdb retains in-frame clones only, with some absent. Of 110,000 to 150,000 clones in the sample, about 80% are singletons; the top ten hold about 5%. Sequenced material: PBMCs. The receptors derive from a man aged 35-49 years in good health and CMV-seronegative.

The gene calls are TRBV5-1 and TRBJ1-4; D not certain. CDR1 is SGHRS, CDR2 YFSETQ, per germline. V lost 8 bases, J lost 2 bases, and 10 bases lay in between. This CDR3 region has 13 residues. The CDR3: CASSAVTNEKLFF. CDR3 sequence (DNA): TGCGCCAGTTCCGCGGTTACTAATGAAAAACTGTTTTTT.

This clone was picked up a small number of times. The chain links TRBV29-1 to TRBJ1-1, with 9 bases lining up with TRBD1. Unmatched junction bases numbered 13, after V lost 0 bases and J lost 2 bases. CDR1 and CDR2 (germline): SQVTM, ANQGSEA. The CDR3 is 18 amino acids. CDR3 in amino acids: CSVEDPASGTGTNTEAFF. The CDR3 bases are TGCAGCGTTGAAGATCCGGCCTCCGGGACAGGGACTAACACTGAAGCTTTCTTT. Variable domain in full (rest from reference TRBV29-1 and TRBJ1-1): SAVISQKPSRDICQRGTSLTIQCQVDSQVTMMFWYRQQPGQSLTLIATANQGSEATYESGFVIDKFPISRPNLTFSTLTVSNMSPEDSSIYLCSVEDPASGTGTNTEAFFGQGTRLTVV.

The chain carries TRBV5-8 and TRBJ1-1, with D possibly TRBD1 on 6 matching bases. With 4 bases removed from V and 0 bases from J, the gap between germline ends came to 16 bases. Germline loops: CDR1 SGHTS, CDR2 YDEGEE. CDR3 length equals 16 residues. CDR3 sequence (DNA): TGTGCCAGCAGCCCGGGACAACCGATATTGAACACTGAAGCTTTCTTT. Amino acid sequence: CASSPGQPILNTEAFF.

The CDR3 sequence: CASRQGTASNQPQHF. The DNA of the CDR3 is TGTGCCAGCAGACAGGGGACAGCATCCAATCAGCCCCAGCATTTT. V and J are TRBV7-2 and TRBJ1-5; TRBD1 matches at 7 bases. This CDR3 region has 15 residues. Germline V gene data show CDR1 as SGHTA and CDR2 as FQGNSA. V lost 6 bases to trimming and J lost 3 bases; unmatched junction nucleotides: 8.

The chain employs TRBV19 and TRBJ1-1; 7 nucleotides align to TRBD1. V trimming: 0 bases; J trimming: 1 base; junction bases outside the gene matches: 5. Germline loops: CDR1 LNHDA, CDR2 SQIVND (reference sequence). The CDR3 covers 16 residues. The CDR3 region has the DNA TGTGCCAGTAGTATAGATAGGGGGCAACGGAACACTGAAGCTTTCTTT. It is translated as CASSIDRGQRNTEAFF.

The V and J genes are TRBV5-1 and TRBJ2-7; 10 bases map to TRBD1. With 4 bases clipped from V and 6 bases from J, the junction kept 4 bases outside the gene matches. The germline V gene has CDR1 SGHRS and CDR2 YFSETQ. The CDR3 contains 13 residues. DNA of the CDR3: TGCGCCAGCAGCCCCCGGGACAGGGGCGAGCAGTACTTC. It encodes CASSPRDRGEQYF.

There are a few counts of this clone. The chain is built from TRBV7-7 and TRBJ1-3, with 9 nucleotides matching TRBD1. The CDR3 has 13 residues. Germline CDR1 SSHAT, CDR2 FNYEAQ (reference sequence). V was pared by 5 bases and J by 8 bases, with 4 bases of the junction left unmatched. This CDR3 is CASSADRGDTIYF. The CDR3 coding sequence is TGTGCCAGCAGCGCCGACAGGGGGGACACCATATATTTT.